This T cell receptor (beta chain) was recorded in a study of blood T cell repertoires in COVID-19. Study at large: Sample material is recorded as cDNA or gDNA derived from T cells, B-cell-depleted T cells, or PBMCs.

Germline values: CDR1 SGHDN, CDR2 FVKESK. Trimming took 0 bases from V and 6 from J; bases not matched to a gene: 7. The CDR3 has 17 amino acids. As originally analysed: Amplified reference gene primers provided the basis for estimating nucleated cell counts. The assay was immunoSEQ multiplex PCR, and TCRdb's table has in-frame clones only and misses some. The D gene and trimming were derived from the DNA, and the V and J assignments and clone size from that table. In the table there are roughly 130,000 clones, more than 60% of which are singletons. The J gene is TRBJ2-1, the V gene TRBV14, with 11 bases fitting TRBD2. This clonotype originated in a man in his fifties with acute or convalescent COVID-19. The sequenced sample was peripheral blood. CDR3 DNA: TGTGCCAGCAGCCAAGATCCCCGACTAGCGGGGAGCAATGAGCAGTTCTTC. Translation: CASSQDPRLAGSNEQFF.